These 14 T cell receptor beta chains came from one sample sequenced in a study of Graves' ophthalmopathy and Graves' hyperthyroidism. Beta-chain TCR CDR3 regions were amplified from RNA transcripts. RT-PCR in the first round used HTBI primers; a second-round multiplex PCR followed. MiXCR was run by TCRdb on the multiplex PCR reads, yielding one entry per CDR3 protein. This sample yields around 590,000 distinct CDR3 sequences, of which 35% to 40% are seen a single time; about 4.2% belongs to the top ten. Source material: peripheral blood or thyroid tissue (not recorded which). Receptors were obtained from an adult man with Graves' hyperthyroidism.

V and J are TRBV20-1 and TRBJ1-1, with 9 bases fitting TRBD1. This CDR3 is 14 amino acids long. Germline V gives CDR1 DFQATT, CDR2 SNEGSKA (reference sequence). V lost 0 bases and J lost 4; bases outside the gene matches: 3. Here the CDR3 DNA reads TGCAGTGCTAGAGAACAGGGGGCTAGCACTGAAGCTTTCTTT. Translation gives CSAREQGASTEAFF.

V gene TRBV24-1 combines with J gene TRBJ1-2, with 8 bases matching TRBD1. The CDR3 has 15 residues. J was trimmed by 3 bases and V by 5 bases; bases with no gene match: 7. CDR1 is KGHDR, CDR2 SFDVKD, per germline. The CDR3 sequence is CATSAEQGQDYGYTF. DNA of the CDR3: TGTGCCACCAGTGCAGAACAGGGACAGGACTATGGCTACACCTTC.

This chain joins TRBV7-9 and TRBJ2-5; possible D gene TRBD2, 6 bases. V was clipped by 8 bases and J by 5 bases, with 15 bases between them. The CDR3 runs 13 residues. The germline CDR1 and CDR2 sequences are SEHNR and FQNEAQ (reference sequence). The CDR3 spells CASRREGRETQYF. The CDR3 DNA follows: TGTGCCAGCCGGCGAGAGGGGAGGGAGACCCAGTACTTC. Combining the CDR3 with reference TRBV7-9 and TRBJ2-5 gives the whole variable domain DTGVSQNPRHKITKRGQNVTFRCDPISEHNRLYWYRQTLGQGPEFLTYFQNEAQLEKSRLLSDRFSAERPKGSFSTLEIQRTEQGDSAMYLCASRREGRETQYFGPGTRLLVL.

This clonotype was found many times. The chain has TRBV10-3 and TRBJ2-7; D may be TRBD1 (5 bases). The CDR3 spans 13 residues. CDR1 and CDR2 (germline): ENHRY, SYGVKD. Between the trimmed V and J ends, which lost 5 bases and 4 bases, there was a span of 12 bases. The CDR3 loop reads CAISSGSAYEQYF. CDR3 nucleotides: TGTGCCATCAGTTCAGGGTCGGCTTACGAGCAGTACTTC.

V and J are TRBV10-3 and TRBJ1-1; 7 bases fit TRBD1. There are 14 residues in the CDR3. CDR1 and CDR2 (germline): ENHRY, SYGVKD. V dropped 5 bases and J dropped 1; count of bases not matched to a gene: 4. The CDR3 nucleotides are TGTGCCATCAGTAAAGACAGGGAGAACACTGAAGCTTTCTTT. The encoded protein is CAISKDRENTEAFF.

This clonotype has just a few counts. The chain employs TRBV3-1 and TRBJ1-4; TRBD1 is a possible D gene (6 bases). Trimming took off 0 bases at V and 10 bases at J, with 18 bases between the two ends. Per germline, CDR1 LGHDT and CDR2 YNNKEL (reference sequence). The CDR3 contains 16 residues. The CDR3 region is CASSQDTGHSFGKLFF. The CDR3 bases are TGTGCCAGCAGCCAAGATACGGGACACTCTTTTGGAAAACTGTTTTTT.

There are many counts of this clonotype. V is TRBV6-6 and J is TRBJ1-5, with 10 bases matching TRBD1. J was trimmed by 5 bases and V by 6 bases; bases with no gene match: 7. The germline V gene encodes CDR1 MNHNY and CDR2 SVGAGI (reference sequence). The CDR3 runs 15 residues. The CDR3 sequence is CASRWDRGRDQPQHF. CDR3 nucleotide sequence: TGTGCCAGCAGATGGGACAGGGGTAGAGATCAGCCCCAGCATTTT.

This clonotype was recorded a few times. This may stem from a read error, because a much larger clone lies one nucleotide away. This chain uses TRBV7-2 with TRBJ2-6; D is perhaps TRBD1 or TRBD2 (6 bases each). This CDR3 has 17 residues. Per the germline V gene, CDR1 is SGHTA and CDR2 is FQGNSA. CDR3 in amino acids: CASSPGQGLTGANVPTF. CDR3 sequence (DNA): TGTGCCAGCAGCCCCGGACAAGGTCTGACGGGGGCCAACGTCCCGACTTTC.

Notes on this clonotype: This may be a read error, as it is one base from a much larger clone. The rearrangement links TRBV5-1 to TRBJ2-7; 9 nucleotides line up with TRBD1. Germline CDR1 and CDR2: SGHRS and YFSETQ. The CDR3 contains 15 residues. The CDR3 reads CASSPGQGSPYELYF. Here the CDR3 DNA reads TGCGCCAGCAGTCCGGGACAGGGCTCCCCCTACGAGCTGTACTTC.

This clonotype was recorded many times. This chain joins TRBV5-5 and TRBJ2-5; tentative D call: TRBD1 (6 bases). Germline-derived CDR1 and CDR2 are SGHKS and YYEKEE (reference sequence). CDR3 length: 17 residues. V dropped 4 bases and J dropped 4 bases, with 23 bases sitting between them. The CDR3 sequence: CASSRQVAGTEGETQYF. The CDR3 DNA sequence: TGTGCCAGCAGCAGACAGGTAGCTGGGACCGAGGGAGAGACCCAGTACTTC. The variable domain in full, completed from reference TRBV5-5 and TRBJ2-5, reads DAGVTQSPTHLIKTRGQQVTLRCSPISGHKSVSWYQQVLGQGPQFIFQYYEKEERGRGNFPDRFSARQFPNYSSELNVNALLLGDSALYLCASSRQVAGTEGETQYFGPGTRLLVL.

This clonotype was seen at least ten times. The chain links TRBV12-3 or TRBV12-4 to TRBJ1-2; D not certain. The CDR3 loop spans 13 amino acids. V lost 3 bases and J 5 bases, leaving 10 bases between the germline ends. The CDR3 coding sequence is TGTGCCAGCAGTTTCCACGAGGGTTATGGCTACACCTTC. Translation: CASSFHEGYGYTF.

In its sample, this clonotype was seen many times. V is TRBV6-1 and J is TRBJ2-7; D is perhaps TRBD2 (6 bases). Trimming pared 1 base from V and 3 bases from J, leaving 13 bases between. The CDR3 extends over 15 amino acids. CDR1 is MNHNS, CDR2 SASEGT, per germline. As DNA, the CDR3 is TGTGCCAGCAGTGAAGGGAGGGGTGGGGTCTACGAGCAGTACTTC. It is translated as CASSEGRGGVYEQYF.

This sequence joins TRBV6-5 and TRBJ1-6; 7 positions match TRBD1. Germline trimming cut 4 bases from V and 10 bases from J; bases unmatched to any gene: 10. The CDR3 length is 15 residues. The germline V gene encodes CDR1 MNHEY and CDR2 SVGAGI. This CDR3 is CASSSPLQGRSPLHF. Here the CDR3 DNA reads TGTGCCAGCAGTTCTCCGTTACAGGGGCGATCACCCCTCCACTTT.

This clonotype came up many times. The chain combines TRBV7-8 with TRBJ2-5, with D possibly TRBD2 on 6 matching bases. Germline V gives CDR1 SGHVS, CDR2 FQNEAQ. V gave up 1 base and J gave up 7 bases, with 7 bases separating them. This CDR3 has 12 amino acids. The CDR3 region has the DNA TGTGCCAGCAGCTTAGTGGGGGGGACCCAGTACTTC. It encodes CASSLVGGTQYF.